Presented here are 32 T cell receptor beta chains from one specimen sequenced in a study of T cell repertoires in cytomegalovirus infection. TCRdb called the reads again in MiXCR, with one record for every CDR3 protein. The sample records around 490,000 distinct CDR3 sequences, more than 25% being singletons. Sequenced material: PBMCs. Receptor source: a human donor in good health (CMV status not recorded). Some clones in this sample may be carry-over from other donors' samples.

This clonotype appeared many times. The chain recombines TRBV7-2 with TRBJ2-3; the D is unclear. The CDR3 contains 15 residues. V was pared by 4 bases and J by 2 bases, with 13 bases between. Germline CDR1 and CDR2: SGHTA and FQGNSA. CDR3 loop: CASSYQVGNTDTQYF. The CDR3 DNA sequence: TGTGCCAGCAGCTACCAAGTGGGGAACACAGATACGCAGTATTTT.

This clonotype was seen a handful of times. In nucleotides, the CDR3 is TGTGCCAGCAGCTTAGGGGGCGGGAGGAGTATCGACTACAATGAGCAGTTCTTC. Translated: CASSLGGGRSIDYNEQFF. V usage is TRBV7-6 and J usage is TRBJ2-1; TRBD2 agrees at 8 bases. Germline CDR1 SGHVS, CDR2 FNYEAQ. Unmatched junction bases numbered 11, after V lost 1 base and J lost 3 bases. There are 18 residues in the CDR3.

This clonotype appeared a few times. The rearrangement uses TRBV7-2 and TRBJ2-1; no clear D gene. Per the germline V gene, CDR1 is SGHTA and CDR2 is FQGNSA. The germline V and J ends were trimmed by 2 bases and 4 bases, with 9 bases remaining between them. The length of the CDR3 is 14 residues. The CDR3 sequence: CASSLLGKYNEQFF. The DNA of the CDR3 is TGTGCCAGCAGCTTACTAGGGAAGTACAATGAGCAGTTCTTC.

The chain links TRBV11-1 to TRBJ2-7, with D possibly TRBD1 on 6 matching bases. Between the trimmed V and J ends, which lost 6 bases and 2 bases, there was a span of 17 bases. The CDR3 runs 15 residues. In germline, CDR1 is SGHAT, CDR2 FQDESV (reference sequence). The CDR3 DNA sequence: TGTGCCAGCAGTTCTCCCGGGACACTCGCCTACGAGCAGTACTTC. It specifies CASSSPGTLAYEQYF.

In DNA, the CDR3 is TGTGCCAGCTCTTTCGAGGCGCGGAACACTGAAGCTTTCTTT. Its protein is CASSFEARNTEAFF. The V gene is TRBV18, the J gene TRBJ1-1; D not resolved. This CDR3 is built from 14 residues. Germline loops: CDR1 KGHSH, CDR2 LQKENI. The V end was cut by 6 bases, the J end by 1 base, with 12 bases between.

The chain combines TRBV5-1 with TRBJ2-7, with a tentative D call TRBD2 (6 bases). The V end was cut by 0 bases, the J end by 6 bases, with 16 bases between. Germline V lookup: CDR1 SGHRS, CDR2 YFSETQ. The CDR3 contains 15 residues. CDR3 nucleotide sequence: TGCGCCAGCAGCTTGGTTTCAAGACTAGTAGGCGAGCAGTACGTC. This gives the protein CASSLVSRLVGEQYV.

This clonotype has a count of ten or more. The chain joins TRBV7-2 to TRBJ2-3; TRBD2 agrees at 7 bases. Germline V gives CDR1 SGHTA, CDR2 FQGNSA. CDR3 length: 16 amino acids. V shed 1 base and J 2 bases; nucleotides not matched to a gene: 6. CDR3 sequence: CASSLVASGHTDTQYF. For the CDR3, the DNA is TGTGCCAGCAGCTTAGTGGCTAGCGGACACACAGATACGCAGTATTTT. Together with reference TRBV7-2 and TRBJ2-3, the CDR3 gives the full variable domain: GAGVSQSPSNKVTEKGKDVELRCDPISGHTALYWYRQSLGQGLEFLIYFQGNSAPDKSGLPSDRFSAERTGGSVSTLTIQRTQQEDSAVYLCASSLVASGHTDTQYFGPGTRLTVL.

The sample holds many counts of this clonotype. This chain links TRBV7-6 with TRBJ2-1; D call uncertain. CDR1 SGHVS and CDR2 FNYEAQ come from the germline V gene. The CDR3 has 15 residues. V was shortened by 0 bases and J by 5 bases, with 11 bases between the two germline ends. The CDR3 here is CASSLARSRHNEQFF. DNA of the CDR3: TGTGCCAGCAGCTTAGCGCGGTCTAGACACAATGAGCAGTTCTTC.

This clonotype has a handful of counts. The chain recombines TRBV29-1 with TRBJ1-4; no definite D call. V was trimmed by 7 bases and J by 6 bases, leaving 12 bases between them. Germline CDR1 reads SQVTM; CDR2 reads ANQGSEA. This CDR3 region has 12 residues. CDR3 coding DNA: TGCAGCGCCCTGAAGGAGGATGAAAAACTGTTTTTT. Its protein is CSALKEDEKLFF.

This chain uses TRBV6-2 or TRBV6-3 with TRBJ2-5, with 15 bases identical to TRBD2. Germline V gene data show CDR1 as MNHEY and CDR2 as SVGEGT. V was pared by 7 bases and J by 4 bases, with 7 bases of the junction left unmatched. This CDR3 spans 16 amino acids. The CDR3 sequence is CASTGRTSGRGETQYF. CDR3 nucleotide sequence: TGTGCCAGCACCGGACGGACTAGCGGGAGGGGAGAGACCCAGTACTTC.

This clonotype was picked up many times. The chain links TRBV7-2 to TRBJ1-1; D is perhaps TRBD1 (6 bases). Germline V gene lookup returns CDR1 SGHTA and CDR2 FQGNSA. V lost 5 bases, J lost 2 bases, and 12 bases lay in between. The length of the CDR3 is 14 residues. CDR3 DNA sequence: TGTGCCAGCAGCCGCGCCAGGGGAAACACTGAAGCTTTCTTT. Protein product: CASSRARGNTEAFF.

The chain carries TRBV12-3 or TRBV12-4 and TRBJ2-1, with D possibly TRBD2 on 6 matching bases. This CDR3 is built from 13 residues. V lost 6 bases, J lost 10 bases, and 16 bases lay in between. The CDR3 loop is CASSHDGAGEQFF. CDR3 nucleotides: TGTGCCAGCAGCCACGACGGGGCGGGAGAGCAGTTCTTC.

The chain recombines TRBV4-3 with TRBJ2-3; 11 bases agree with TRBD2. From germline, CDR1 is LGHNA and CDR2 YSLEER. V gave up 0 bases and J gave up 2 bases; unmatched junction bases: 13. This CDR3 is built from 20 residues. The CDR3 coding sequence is TGCGCCAGCAGCCAAGATTATGGGACTAGCGGAGCCCCTACCACAGATACGCAGTATTTT. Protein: CASSQDYGTSGAPTTDTQYF.

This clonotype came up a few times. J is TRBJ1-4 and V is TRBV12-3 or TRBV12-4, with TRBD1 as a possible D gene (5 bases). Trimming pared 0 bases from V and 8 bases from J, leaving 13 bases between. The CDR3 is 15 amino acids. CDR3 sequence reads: CASSLAGDSGEKLFF. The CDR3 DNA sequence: TGTGCCAGCAGTTTAGCAGGGGACTCTGGGGAAAAACTGTTTTTT.

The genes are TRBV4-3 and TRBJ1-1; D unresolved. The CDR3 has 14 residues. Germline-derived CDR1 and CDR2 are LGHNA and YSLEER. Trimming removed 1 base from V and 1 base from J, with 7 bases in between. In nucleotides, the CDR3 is TGCGCCAGCAGCCAAGTACCTGAGAACACTGAAGCTTTCTTT. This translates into CASSQVPENTEAFF.

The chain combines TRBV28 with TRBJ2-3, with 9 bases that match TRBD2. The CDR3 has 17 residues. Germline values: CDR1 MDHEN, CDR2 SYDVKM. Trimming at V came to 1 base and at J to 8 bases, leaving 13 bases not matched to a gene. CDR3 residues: CASSLSASGTFRGTQYF. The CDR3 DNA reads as TGTGCCAGCAGTTTATCGGCTAGCGGGACCTTCCGGGGTACGCAGTATTTT.

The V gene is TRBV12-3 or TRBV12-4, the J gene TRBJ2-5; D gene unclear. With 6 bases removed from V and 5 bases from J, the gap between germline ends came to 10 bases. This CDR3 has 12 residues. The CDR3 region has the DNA TGTGCCAGCAGGGGGTTTGGGGAGACCCAGTACTTC. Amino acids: CASRGFGETQYF.

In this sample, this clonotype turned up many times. CDR3 region: CASSTLQGVGTDTQYF. The CDR3 nucleotides read TGTGCCAGCAGCACCCTACAGGGCGTCGGGACAGATACGCAGTATTTT. This chain joins TRBV6-6 and TRBJ2-3; weak D call: TRBD1 (6 bases). CDR3 length: 16 residues. Trimming shortened V by 6 bases and J by 3 bases, and 19 bases separated the two germline ends. Looked up from germline, CDR1 is MNHNY and CDR2 is SVGAGI (reference sequence).

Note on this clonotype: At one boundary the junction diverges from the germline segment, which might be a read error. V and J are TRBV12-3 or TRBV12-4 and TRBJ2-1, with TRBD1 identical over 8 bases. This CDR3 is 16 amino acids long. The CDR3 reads CACSPQDRVKEGEQFF. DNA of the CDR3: TGTGCCTGCAGTCCCCAGGACAGGGTTAAAGAGGGTGAGCAGTTCTTC.

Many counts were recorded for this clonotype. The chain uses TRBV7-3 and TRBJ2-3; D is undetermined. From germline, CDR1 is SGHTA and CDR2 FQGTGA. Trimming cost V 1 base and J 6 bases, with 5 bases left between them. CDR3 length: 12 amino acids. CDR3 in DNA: TGTGCCAGCAGCTTAATGCGGGATACGCAGTATTTT. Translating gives CASSLMRDTQYF.

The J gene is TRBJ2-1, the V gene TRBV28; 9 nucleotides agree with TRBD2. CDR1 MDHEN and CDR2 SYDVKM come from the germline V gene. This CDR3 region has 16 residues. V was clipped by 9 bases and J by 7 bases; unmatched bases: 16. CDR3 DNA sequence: TGTGCCAGACGCCTTGCGGGAGGGCCTCAGGATAATGAGCAGTTCTTC. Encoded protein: CARRLAGGPQDNEQFF.

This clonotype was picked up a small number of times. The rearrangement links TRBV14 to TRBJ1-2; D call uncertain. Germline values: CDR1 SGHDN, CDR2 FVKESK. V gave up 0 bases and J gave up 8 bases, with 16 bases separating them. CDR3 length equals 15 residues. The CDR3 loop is CASSQDLSYSRGYTF. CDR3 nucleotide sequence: TGTGCCAGCAGCCAAGATCTTTCGTATTCCCGCGGCTACACCTTC.

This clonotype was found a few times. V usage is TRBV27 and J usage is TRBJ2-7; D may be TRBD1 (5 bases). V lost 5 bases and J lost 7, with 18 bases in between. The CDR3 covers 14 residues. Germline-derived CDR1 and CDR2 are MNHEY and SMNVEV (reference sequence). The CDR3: CASSRPGSRYEQYF. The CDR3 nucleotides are TGTGCCAGCAGTCGTCCAGGGTCCCGTTATGAGCAGTACTTC.

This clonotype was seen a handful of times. CDR3 bases: TGTGCCAGCACCCAGGAGGGAGGCGGGACCCAGTACTTC. Translated: CASTQEGGGTQYF. This chain uses TRBV14 with TRBJ2-5, with D perhaps TRBD2 (6 bases). Germline CDR1 reads SGHDN; CDR2 reads FVKESK. V gave up 7 bases and J gave up 7 bases, with 16 bases separating them. This CDR3 is built from 13 residues.

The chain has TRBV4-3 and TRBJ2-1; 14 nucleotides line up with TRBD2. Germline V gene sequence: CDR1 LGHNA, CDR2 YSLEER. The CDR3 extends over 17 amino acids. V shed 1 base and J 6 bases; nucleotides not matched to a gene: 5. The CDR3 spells CASSQVGGTSGSNEQFF. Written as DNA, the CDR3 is TGCGCCAGCAGCCAAGTAGGAGGGACTAGCGGGAGCAATGAGCAGTTCTTC.

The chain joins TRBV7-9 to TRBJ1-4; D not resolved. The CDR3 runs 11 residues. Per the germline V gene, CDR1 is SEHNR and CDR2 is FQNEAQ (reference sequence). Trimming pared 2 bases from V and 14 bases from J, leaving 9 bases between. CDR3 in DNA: TGTGCCAGCAGCTTAACCTCCACTCTGTTTTTT. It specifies CASSLTSTLFF.

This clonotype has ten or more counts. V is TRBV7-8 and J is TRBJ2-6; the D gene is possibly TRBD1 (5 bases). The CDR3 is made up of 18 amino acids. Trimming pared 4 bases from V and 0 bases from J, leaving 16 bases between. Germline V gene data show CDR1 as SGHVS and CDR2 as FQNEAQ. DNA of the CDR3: TGTGCCAGCAGCTGGGTCCAGGGTCCCACCTCTGGGGCCAACGTCCTGACTTTC. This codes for CASSWVQGPTSGANVLTF.

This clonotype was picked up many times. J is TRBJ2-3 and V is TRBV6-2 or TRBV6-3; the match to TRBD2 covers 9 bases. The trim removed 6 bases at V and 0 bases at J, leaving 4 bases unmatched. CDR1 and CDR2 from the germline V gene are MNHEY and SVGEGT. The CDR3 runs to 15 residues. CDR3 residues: CASSQREESTDTQYF. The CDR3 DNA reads TGTGCCAGCAGCCAGCGGGAGGAAAGCACAGATACGCAGTATTTT.

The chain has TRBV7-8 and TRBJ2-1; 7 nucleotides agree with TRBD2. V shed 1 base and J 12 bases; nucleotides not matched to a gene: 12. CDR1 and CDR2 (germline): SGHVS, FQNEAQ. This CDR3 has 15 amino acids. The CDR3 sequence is CASSLGILAQSGQFF. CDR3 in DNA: TGTGCCAGCAGCTTAGGGATACTAGCGCAGAGTGGGCAGTTCTTC.

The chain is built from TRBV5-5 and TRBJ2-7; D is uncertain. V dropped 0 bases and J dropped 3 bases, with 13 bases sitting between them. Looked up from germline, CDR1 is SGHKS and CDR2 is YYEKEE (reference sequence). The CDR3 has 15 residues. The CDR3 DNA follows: TGTGCCAGCAGCTTGGGTCCCCAGAGAATCTACGAGCAGTACGTC. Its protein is CASSLGPQRIYEQYV.

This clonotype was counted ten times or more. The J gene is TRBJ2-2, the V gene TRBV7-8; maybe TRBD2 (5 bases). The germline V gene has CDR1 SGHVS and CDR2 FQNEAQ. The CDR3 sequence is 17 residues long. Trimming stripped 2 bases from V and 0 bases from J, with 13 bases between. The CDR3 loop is CASSLPRGRPNTGELFF. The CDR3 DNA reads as TGTGCCAGCAGCTTACCTAGAGGGCGACCGAACACCGGGGAGCTGTTTTTT.

CDR3 loop: CAISRLADNEQFF. The CDR3 nucleotides read TGTGCCATCAGCAGACTAGCGGACAATGAGCAGTTCTTC. The chain couples TRBV10-3 to TRBJ2-1, with 9 positions matching TRBD2. The CDR3 sequence is 13 residues long. Trimming took 6 bases from V and 5 from J; bases not matched to a gene: 2. Per the germline V gene, CDR1 is ENHRY and CDR2 is SYGVKD.